Shown below are 14 T cell receptor beta chains from a single sample sequenced in a study of Graves' ophthalmopathy and Graves' hyperthyroidism. Researchers took RNA transcripts and amplified TCR beta CDR3 regions from them. First-round RT-PCR used HTBI primers; second-round multiplex PCR followed. TCRdb fed the multiplex PCR reads into MiXCR, producing one record per CDR3 protein. The sample holds 300,000 or so distinct CDR3 sequences, around a sixth seen once. Material: peripheral blood. These receptor sequences come from an adult man with Graves' ophthalmopathy.

This clonotype was detected many times. The chain couples TRBV28 to TRBJ1-6; no firm D call. Trimming stripped 2 bases from V and 7 bases from J, with 12 bases between. In germline, CDR1 is MDHEN, CDR2 SYDVKM. The CDR3 is made up of 15 amino acids. CDR3 nucleotides: TGTGCCAGCAGTTTAGGGCAGCGAGGCAATTCACCCCTCCACTTT. Translating it yields CASSLGQRGNSPLHF.

Turning to this clonotype: A read error may produce the germline difference seen at one junction end. The chain combines TRBV19 with TRBJ2-7, with D possibly being TRBD1 (5 bases). This CDR3 has 13 residues. From germline, CDR1 is LNHDA and CDR2 SQIVND (reference sequence). Here the CDR3 reads CASSRTGTYEHCF. In nucleotides, the CDR3 is TGTGCCAGTAGTCGAACAGGTACCTACGAGCACTGCTTC.

This clonotype occurred many times. The V call is TRBV24-1, the J call TRBJ1-5; D gene ambiguous. Germline CDR1 and CDR2: KGHDR and SFDVKD. This CDR3 has 14 residues. V was pared by 0 bases and J by 5 bases, with 7 bases between. CDR3 sequence: CATSDLFGDQPQHF. The CDR3 DNA reads as TGTGCCACCAGTGATTTGTTCGGGGATCAGCCCCAGCATTTT.

This clonotype was seen repeatedly, ten times or more. The J gene is TRBJ2-7, the V gene TRBV6-1; D unresolved. There are 14 residues in the CDR3. The germline V and J ends were trimmed by 2 bases and 4 bases, with 12 bases remaining between them. Germline values: CDR1 MNHNS, CDR2 SASEGT. The CDR3 nucleotides are TGTGCCAGCAGTGAATACAGTAGCTCGTACGAGCAGTACTTC. It codes for CASSEYSSSYEQYF.

This clonotype was recorded at least ten times. The chain links TRBV12-3 or TRBV12-4 to TRBJ2-5, with unresolved D. Trimming shortened V by 6 bases and J by 8 bases, and 10 bases separated the two germline ends. The CDR3 contains 11 residues. CDR3 in amino acids: CASSRAGTQYF. CDR3 in DNA: TGTGCCAGCAGCCGAGCTGGAACCCAGTACTTC.

Concerning this clonotype itself: The CDR3 does not end in the conserved phenylalanine or tryptophan, so this is likely a read error. This chain links TRBV3-1 with TRBJ1-5; D is unclear. The CDR3 covers 15 residues. Germline CDR1 is LGHDT and CDR2 is YNNKEL (reference sequence). Trimming removed 0 bases at V and 0 bases at J, with 6 bases between. In DNA, the CDR3 is TGTGCCAGCAGCCAAGATGCGGTTAGCAATCAGCCCCAGCATCTT. It yields the protein CASSQDAVSNQPQHL.

The chain joins TRBV12-3 or TRBV12-4 to TRBJ2-2; 7 nucleotides match TRBD1. V was pared by 5 bases and J by 1 base, with 13 bases of the junction left unmatched. The CDR3 is 18 residues long. The CDR3 region is CASSVDRVQGGNTGELFF. CDR3 in DNA: TGTGCCAGCAGTGTAGACAGGGTCCAAGGGGGGAACACCGGGGAGCTGTTTTTT.

CDR3 in amino acids: CASRMGQGEYGYTF. As DNA, the CDR3 is TGTGCCAGCAGAATGGGACAGGGGGAGTATGGCTACACCTTC. V is TRBV6-1 and J is TRBJ1-2, with TRBD1 matching over 11 bases. The length of the CDR3 is 14 residues. From germline, CDR1 is MNHNS and CDR2 SASEGT. V lost 6 bases and J lost 5; bases outside the gene matches: 5.

This clonotype was seen at least ten times. This chain links TRBV25-1 with TRBJ1-1; D ambiguous. V was shortened by 5 bases and J by 5 bases, with 6 bases between the two germline ends. Germline-derived CDR1 and CDR2 are MGHDK and SYGVNS. The CDR3 extends over 11 amino acids. The DNA for the CDR3 is TGTGCCAGCAGTAGATTTACTGAAGCTTTCTTT. This gives the protein CASSRFTEAFF. The whole variable domain, remainder taken from reference TRBV25-1 and TRBJ1-1, is EADIYQTPRYLVIGTGKKITLECSQTMGHDKMYWYQQDPGMELHLIHYSYGVNSTEKGDLSSESTVSRIRTEHFPLTLESARPSHTSQYLCASSRFTEAFFGQGTRLTVV.

This clonotype was detected ten times or more. This chain joins TRBV20-1 and TRBJ1-2, with TRBD1 identical over 9 bases. The CDR3 is made up of 14 amino acids. Germline assignment: CDR1 DFQATT and CDR2 SNEGSKA (reference sequence). V lost 6 bases and J lost 0; bases outside the gene matches: 5. CDR3 residues: CSASGQGTNYGYTF. For the CDR3, the DNA is TGCAGTGCCTCAGGACAGGGGACTAACTATGGCTACACCTTC.

The CDR3 protein is CASSSRRDQETQYF. The CDR3 nucleotides are TGTGCCAGCAGCTCGCGACGAGACCAAGAGACCCAGTACTTC. V gene TRBV7-8 combines with J gene TRBJ2-5; D remains unclear. CDR3 length: 14 residues. Per the germline V gene, CDR1 is SGHVS and CDR2 is FQNEAQ. V dropped 4 bases and J dropped 0 bases, with 9 bases sitting between them.

This clonotype was counted many times. V and J are TRBV28 and TRBJ1-1; no firm D call. The germline V gene has CDR1 MDHEN and CDR2 SYDVKM. This CDR3 comprises 14 residues. The V end lost 5 bases, the J end lost 3 bases, and 13 bases lay between the germline ends. CDR3 residues: CASSPPGWYTEAFF. DNA of the CDR3: TGTGCCAGCAGTCCCCCGGGCTGGTACACTGAAGCTTTCTTT.

The J gene is TRBJ2-7, the V gene TRBV7-2, with 7 bases aligning to TRBD1. The ends lost 5 bases at V and 4 bases at J; junction bases unmatched: 8. Germline-derived CDR1 and CDR2 are SGHTA and FQGNSA. The CDR3 length is 14 residues. The CDR3 loop reads CASSAVQGTYEQYF. In DNA form, the CDR3 reads TGTGCCAGCAGCGCCGTACAGGGGACATACGAGCAGTACTTC.

A single count supports this clonotype. This sequence joins TRBV7-2 and TRBJ2-7, with D perhaps matching TRBD2 (5 bases). Gene TRBJ2-1 matches the end of the DNA better, so the J call may be wrong. The CDR3 is 14 residues long. Germline V gene data show CDR1 as SGHTA and CDR2 as FQGNSA. The CDR3 sequence is CASSLVGVWYEQFF. The CDR3 DNA follows: TGTGCCAGCAGCTTAGTGGGAGTATGGTACGAGCAGTTCTTC.